The clone carrying this T cell receptor (beta chain) was detected only a few times. What it binds is not known. TCRdb called the multiplex PCR reads again in MiXCR, with one record for every CDR3 protein. The table includes fewer than 200,000 distinct CDR3 sequences, approximately 30% detected once. This sample stems from a study of breast tumors, draining lymph nodes, adjacent tissues. The study, taken as a whole, reports: Compared with lymph nodes, tumors were less diverse; compared with nontumor tissue, more. Data fit most tumor T cells coming from lymph node, expanding in tumor.

Breast cancer patients provided tissue from their axillary draining lymph nodes. The TCR originated in a female donor with breast cancer. Some clones in this sample may be carry-over from other donors' samples. The sample comprised axillary lymph node tissue.

CDR3 sequence (DNA): TGTGCCAGCAGCCAAGATTTGGCTTACGAGCAGTACTTC. Translation gives CASSQDLAYEQYF. The V call is TRBV3-1, the J call TRBJ2-7, with D hard to call. V was trimmed by 0 bases and J by 4 bases, leaving 7 bases between them. The CDR3 covers 13 residues. Per germline, CDR1 LGHDT and CDR2 YNNKEL (reference sequence).